The 8 T cell receptor beta chains below all came from one sample that was sequenced in a study of blood T cell repertoires in COVID-19. TCRdb keeps only in-frame clones here, not all; method: immunoSEQ multiplex PCR. In the table there are around 150,000 clones, roughly 77% of which are singletons. The specimen sequenced was peripheral blood. These receptors came from a man aged 55 to 69 with acute or convalescent COVID-19.

This sequence joins TRBV28 and TRBJ2-3, with a tentative D call TRBD2 (6 bases). CDR1 MDHEN and CDR2 SYDVKM come from the germline V gene. The CDR3 spans 15 residues. V lost 3 bases and J 2 bases, leaving 12 bases between the germline ends. The CDR3 DNA is TGTGCCAGCAGTTTTTCCGCGGGACCCACAGATACGCAGTATTTT. Amino acids: CASSFSAGPTDTQYF.

This clone has just a few counts. The chain joins TRBV10-2 to TRBJ2-2; 7 nucleotides agree with TRBD1. The trim removed 6 bases at V and 1 base at J, leaving 11 bases unmatched. The CDR3 contains 17 residues. Germline V lookup: CDR1 WSHSY, CDR2 SAAADI. CDR3 coding DNA: TGCGCCAGCAGCGACGTACGGGACAGCGTGAACACCGGGGAGCTGTTTTTT. It is translated as CASSDVRDSVNTGELFF.

V usage is TRBV5-8 and J usage is TRBJ2-1; D is perhaps TRBD2 (5 bases). Germline V gene sequence: CDR1 SGHTS, CDR2 YDEGEE. Trimming removed 4 bases from V and 5 bases from J, with 10 bases in between. The length of the CDR3 is 13 residues. CDR3 nucleotides: TGTGCCAGCAGCCCGGACTGGGACAATGAGCAGTTCTTC. It specifies CASSPDWDNEQFF.

This chain uses TRBV30 with TRBJ1-5, with 11 bases fitting TRBD1. The CDR3 loop spans 15 amino acids. Trimming at V came to 3 bases and at J to 6 bases, leaving 7 bases not matched to a gene. Germline assignment: CDR1 GTSNPN and CDR2 SVGIG (reference sequence). The CDR3: CAWSFGTGGFQPQHF. DNA of the CDR3: TGTGCCTGGAGCTTTGGGACAGGGGGATTTCAGCCCCAGCATTTT.

J is TRBJ2-3 and V is TRBV5-1, with 8 bases identical to TRBD2. The CDR3 contains 16 residues. V dropped 4 bases and J dropped 4; count of bases not matched to a gene: 11. Germline CDR1 is SGHRS and CDR2 is YFSETQ. CDR3 in amino acids: CASSPGAAGGSDTQYF. The CDR3 nucleotides read TGCGCCAGCAGCCCGGGGGCGGCGGGAGGTTCAGATACGCAGTATTTT.

The chain recombines TRBV2 with TRBJ2-7; no clear D gene. The CDR3 runs to 12 residues. The germline V gene encodes CDR1 SNHLY and CDR2 FYNNEI. V lost 8 bases, J lost 9 bases, and 17 bases lay in between. The CDR3 spells CASDISSTRQYF. CDR3 DNA: TGTGCCAGCGATATAAGTTCTACGAGGCAGTACTTC.

The J gene is TRBJ2-7, the V gene TRBV7-2; 8 nucleotides match TRBD1. The DNA matches TRBJ2-1 better at its end, which makes the J call doubtful. The CDR3 has 15 residues. Looked up from germline, CDR1 is SGHTA and CDR2 is FQGNSA. CDR3 loop: CASSPGQGHYNEQFF. DNA for the CDR3: TGTGCCAGCAGCCCAGGACAGGGACACTACAATGAGCAGTTCTTC.

The chain joins TRBV4-1 to TRBJ2-3, with 11 bases lining up with TRBD2. Germline CDR1 and CDR2: MGHRA and YSYEKL. This CDR3 spans 17 amino acids. With V trimmed by 0 bases and J by 2 bases, 4 bases remained unmatched. CDR3 in DNA: TGCGCCAGCAGCCAAGATATAGCGGGAGGGGCCACAGATACGCAGTATTTT. Translating gives CASSQDIAGGATDTQYF.